This TCR beta chain stems from a study of blood T cells in healthy people across ages. Turning to the study itself: T cells yielded about one barcoded beta molecule per two cells through template switching.

The CDR3 has 15 amino acids. Germline CDR1 reads LGHNA; CDR2 reads YNFKEQ. Sample-barcoded 5' priming and a J-beta primer mix drove a second PCR of roughly 6 to 12 cycles. TCRdb reprocessed the 5' RACE reads with MiXCR, giving one entry per CDR3 protein. The sample holds about 800,000 distinct CDR3 sequences, roughly 64% seen once. Points on this clonotype: Its antigen remains unknown. A read error may produce the germline difference seen at one junction end.

Study-level results: It was not known whether donors were CMV positive (a possible confounder of expanded clonotype changes). Age showed a roughly linear inverse relationship with TCR beta diversity per million T cells. Higher diversity, along with more naive CD4+ cells, distinguished long-lived donors from aged donors.

This sequence was found in a man aged 30-40 years in good health. Sequencing used blood. The chain joins TRBV4-2 to TRBJ2-7; weak D call: TRBD2 (6 bases). The tail of the sequence fits TRBJ2-5 better, so the J call may be wrong. The CDR3 loop is CANSPKASGEETQYF. The CDR3 coding sequence is TGTGCCAACAGCCCAAAAGCCTCGGGGGAAGAGACCCAGTACTTC.